This TCR beta chain derives from a study of CD8 T cells in Susac syndrome. High-throughput TCR beta sequencing covered peripheral CD8+ and CD4+ T cells. Healthy donors served as age- and sex-matched controls. TEMRA cells were enriched by FACS, and CD4+ and CD8+ T cells were negatively isolated. After extraction with the RNeasy kit, about 0.45 to 1 ug of the RNA was reverse transcribed using random hexamers. The amplification used immunoSEQ multiplex PCR on TCR beta CDR3; it spanned 54 Vbeta and 13 Jbeta. TCRdb processed the immunoSEQ multiplex PCR reads anew with MiXCR; each CDR3 protein has one entry. The table includes 180,000 or so distinct CDR3 sequences, about 95% detected once. The CDR3 consists of 13 residues. Trimming took 7 bases from V and 0 from J, leaving 7 bases between them. The V gene's germline CDR1 is LGHNT and CDR2 FRNRAP.

Sequenced input: CD4+ T cells from PBMCs. The rearrangement links TRBV12-5 to TRBJ1-5; D is uncertain. The TCR sequence derives from a human donor in good health. The CDR3 loop is CASAQNSNQPQHF. The CDR3 region has the DNA TGTGCTAGTGCCCAAAATAGCAATCAGCCCCAGCATTTT.